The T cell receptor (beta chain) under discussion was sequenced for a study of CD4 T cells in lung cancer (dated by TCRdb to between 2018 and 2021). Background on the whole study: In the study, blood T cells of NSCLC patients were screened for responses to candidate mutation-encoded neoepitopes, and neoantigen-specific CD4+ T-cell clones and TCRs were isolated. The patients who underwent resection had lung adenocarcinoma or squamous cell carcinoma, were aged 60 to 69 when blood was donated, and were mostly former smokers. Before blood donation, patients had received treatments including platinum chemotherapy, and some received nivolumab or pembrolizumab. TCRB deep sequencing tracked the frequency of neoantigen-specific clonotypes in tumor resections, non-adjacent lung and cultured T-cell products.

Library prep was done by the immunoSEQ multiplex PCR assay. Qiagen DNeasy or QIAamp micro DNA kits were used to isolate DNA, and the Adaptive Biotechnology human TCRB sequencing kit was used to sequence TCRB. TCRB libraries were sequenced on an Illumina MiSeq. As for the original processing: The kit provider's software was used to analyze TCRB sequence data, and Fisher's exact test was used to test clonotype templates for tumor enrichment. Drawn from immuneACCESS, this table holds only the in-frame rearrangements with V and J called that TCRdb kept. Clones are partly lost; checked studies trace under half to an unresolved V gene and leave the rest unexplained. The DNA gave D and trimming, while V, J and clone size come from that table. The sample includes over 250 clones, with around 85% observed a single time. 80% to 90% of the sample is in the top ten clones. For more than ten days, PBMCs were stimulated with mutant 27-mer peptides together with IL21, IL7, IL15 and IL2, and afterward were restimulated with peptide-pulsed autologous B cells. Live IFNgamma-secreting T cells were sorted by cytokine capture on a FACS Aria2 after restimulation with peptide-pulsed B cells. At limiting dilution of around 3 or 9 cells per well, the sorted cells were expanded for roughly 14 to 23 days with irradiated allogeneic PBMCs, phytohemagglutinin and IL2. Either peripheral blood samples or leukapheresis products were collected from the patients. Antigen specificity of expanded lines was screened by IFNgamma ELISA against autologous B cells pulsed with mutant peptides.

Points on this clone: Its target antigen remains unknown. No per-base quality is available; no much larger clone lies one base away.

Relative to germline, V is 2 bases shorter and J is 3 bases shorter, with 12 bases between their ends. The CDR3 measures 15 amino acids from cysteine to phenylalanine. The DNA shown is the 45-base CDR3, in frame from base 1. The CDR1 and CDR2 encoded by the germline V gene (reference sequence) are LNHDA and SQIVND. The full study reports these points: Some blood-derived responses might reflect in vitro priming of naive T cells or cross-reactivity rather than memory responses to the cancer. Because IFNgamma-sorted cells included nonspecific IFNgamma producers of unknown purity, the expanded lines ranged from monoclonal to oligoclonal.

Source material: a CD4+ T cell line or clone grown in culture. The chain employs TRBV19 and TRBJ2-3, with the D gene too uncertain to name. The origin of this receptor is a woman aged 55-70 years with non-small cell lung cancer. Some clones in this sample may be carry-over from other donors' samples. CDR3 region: CASSIRWGITDTQYF. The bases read TGTGCCAGTAGTATACGTTGGGGAATTACAGATACGCAGTATTTT. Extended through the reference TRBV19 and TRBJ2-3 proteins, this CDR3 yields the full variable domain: DGGITQSPKYLFRKEGQNVTLSCEQNLNHDAMYWYRQDPGQGLRLIYYSQIVNDFQKGDIAEGYSVSREKKESFPLTVTSAQKNPTAFYLCASSIRWGITDTQYFGPGTRLTVL.